What follows are 25 T cell receptor beta chains derived from one specimen sequenced in a study of blood T cells in healthy people across ages. Together with a sample-barcoded 5' primer, a J-beta primer mix was included in a second PCR lasting roughly 6 to 12 cycles. TCRdb re-derived calls from the 5' RACE reads in MiXCR, one entry per CDR3 protein. The repertoire holds 550,000 to 700,000 distinct CDR3 sequences, with about 25% as singletons. The source material was blood. Every receptor here comes from a woman between 65 and 79 years old in good health.

V gene TRBV4-1 combines with J gene TRBJ2-5; D is unclear. The V gene's germline CDR1 is MGHRA and CDR2 YSYEKL. CDR3 length equals 18 residues. V was shortened by 4 bases and J by 4 bases, with 25 bases between the two germline ends. CDR3 nucleotide sequence: TGCGCCAGCAGCCGTGCTACCGCTGGTAGGAAGGTGCGAGAGACCCAGTACTTC. It encodes CASSRATAGRKVRETQYF.

The V gene is TRBV5-8, the J gene TRBJ1-1; D is possibly TRBD1 (5 bases). The CDR3 totals 17 residues. The germline CDR1 and CDR2 sequences are SGHTS and YDEGEE. Trimming left V 5 bases short and J 0 bases short, with 20 bases between. The CDR3 nucleotides are TGTGCCAGCAGGACTGGGGACGGAGTGGATTTGAACACTGAAGCTTTCTTT. As protein: CASRTGDGVDLNTEAFF. Drawing the rest from reference TRBV5-8 and TRBJ1-1, the complete variable domain is EAGVTQSPTHLIKTRGQQATLRCSPISGHTSVYWYQQALGLGLQFLLWYDEGEERNRGNFPPRFSGRQFPNYSSELNVNALELEDSALYLCASRTGDGVDLNTEAFFGQGTRLTVV.

This clonotype was counted between two and nine times. The rearrangement uses TRBV10-3 and TRBJ1-1; perhaps TRBD1 as D (6 bases). This CDR3 region has 18 residues. Trimming pared 2 bases from V and 9 bases from J, leaving 28 bases between. Germline V gene lookup returns CDR1 ENHRY and CDR2 SYGVKD. CDR3 region: CAISEVLGQGSRLTKAFF. DNA of the CDR3: TGTGCCATCAGTGAGGTCCTAGGGCAGGGGAGTCGGTTGACTAAAGCTTTCTTT.

This clonotype has just a few counts. V and J are TRBV18 and TRBJ2-2, with 7 positions matching TRBD1. Germline lookup yields CDR1 KGHSH and CDR2 LQKENI. J was trimmed by 6 bases and V by 3 bases; bases with no gene match: 1. This CDR3 contains 13 residues. For the CDR3, the DNA is TGTGCCAGCTCACCGCAGGGGGCCGGGGAGCTGTTTTTT. Encoded protein: CASSPQGAGELFF.

With respect to this clonotype: One end of the junction varies from germline; a read error may be responsible. This chain links TRBV14 with TRBJ2-1, with D unresolved. Germline lookup yields CDR1 SGHDN and CDR2 FVKESK. This CDR3 is built from 15 residues. The CDR3 DNA follows: TGTGCCAGCAGCAAAGACCCCGTGTCCTACAATGAGCAGTTCTTC. As protein: CASSKDPVSYNEQFF.

Only a few counts were recorded for this clonotype. The V call is TRBV7-3, the J call TRBJ1-2; the match to TRBD1 covers 7 bases. V lost 2 bases and J lost 0; bases outside the gene matches: 12. The CDR3 loop spans 18 amino acids. CDR1 SGHTA and CDR2 FQGTGA come from the germline V gene. DNA for the CDR3: TGTGCCAGCAGCTTAGGCCCCAACCTACAGGGGACTAACTATGGCTACACCTTC. As protein: CASSLGPNLQGTNYGYTF.

This clonotype occurred a few times. The chain employs TRBV5-1 and TRBJ1-1; D gene uncertain. V lost 0 bases and J 1 base, leaving 10 bases between the germline ends. Germline CDR1 reads SGHRS; CDR2 reads YFSETQ. This CDR3 is built from 15 residues. CDR3 in DNA: TGCGCCAGCAGCTTGGACGGCAGACAGAACACTGAAGCTTTCTTT. This translates into CASSLDGRQNTEAFF.

This chain joins TRBV19 and TRBJ2-7; no clear D. CDR3 size: 13 residues. The V end lost 6 bases, the J end lost 3 bases, and 12 bases lay between the germline ends. CDR1 LNHDA and CDR2 SQIVND come from the germline V gene (reference sequence). CDR3 coding DNA: TGTGCCAGTAGCAAGATGGGCGGCTACGAGCAGTACTTC. Translated, it gives CASSKMGGYEQYF.

This clonotype was seen more than once but under ten times. The V call is TRBV5-1, the J call TRBJ2-5; perhaps TRBD2 as D (5 bases). The CDR3 consists of 15 residues. V dropped 3 bases and J dropped 5 bases, with 17 bases sitting between them. The germline CDR1 and CDR2 sequences are SGHRS and YFSETQ. The CDR3 loop reads CASSSQTPGGETQYF. The CDR3 DNA reads as TGCGCCAGCAGCTCCCAGACACCGGGCGGGGAGACCCAGTACTTC.

The CDR3 spells CASSLIMGNTIYF. Written as DNA, the CDR3 is TGTGCCAGCAGCCTGATCATGGGAAACACCATATATTTT. The chain has TRBV6-5 and TRBJ1-3, with no clear D. CDR1 is MNHEY and CDR2 is SVGAGI in the germline V gene. Trimming took off 6 bases at V and 4 bases at J, with 10 bases between the two ends. There are 13 residues in the CDR3.

This clonotype has just a few counts. At one end, the junction sequence differs from germline, possibly due to a read error. This chain uses TRBV6-1 with TRBJ2-1, with unresolved D. The J call may be in error: the DNA end matches TRBJ2-7 better. The CDR3 loop spans 14 amino acids. Germline V lookup: CDR1 MNHNS, CDR2 SASEGT. CDR3 residues: CANSDKAGSYEQYF. The CDR3 region has the DNA TGTGCCAACAGTGATAAGGCAGGATCCTACGAGCAGTACTTC.

The genes are TRBV7-8 and TRBJ2-5; 7 nucleotides line up with TRBD1. CDR1 SGHVS and CDR2 FQNEAQ come from the germline V gene. The CDR3 extends over 16 amino acids. The V gene end was trimmed by 4 bases and the J gene end by 5 bases; junction bases not matched to a gene: 13. The CDR3 DNA reads TGTGCCAGCAGCTGGGACAGTGGGGATGGGTGGGAGACCCAGTACTTC. It is translated as CASSWDSGDGWETQYF.

The rearrangement links TRBV9 to TRBJ2-5, with 14 bases matching TRBD2. The CDR3 covers 19 residues. The V and J ends lost 4 bases and 2 bases, in that order; junction bases with no gene match: 13. Germline V gene data show CDR1 as SGDLS and CDR2 as YYNGEE. Here the CDR3 DNA reads TGTGCCAGCAGCCCCGACGTCCCGGGACTAGCGGGGGATCAAGAGACCCAGTACTTC. As protein: CASSPDVPGLAGDQETQYF.

This clonotype was observed a handful of times. The chain employs TRBV12-3 or TRBV12-4 and TRBJ2-5, with D perhaps matching TRBD1 (6 bases). The CDR3 has 12 residues. Trimming left V 2 bases short and J 11 bases short, with 12 bases between. CDR3 amino acids: CASSLQGQEQYF. The DNA for the CDR3 is TGTGCCAGCAGTTTACAGGGGCAAGAGCAGTACTTC.

This chain joins TRBV3-1 and TRBJ2-3; D is ambiguous. Germline loops: CDR1 LGHDT, CDR2 YNNKEL (reference sequence). The CDR3 covers 14 residues. The V end was cut by 6 bases, the J end by 0 bases, with 10 bases between. In DNA form, the CDR3 reads TGTGCCAGCAGTCCAACGATGAGCACAGATACGCAGTATTTT. It encodes CASSPTMSTDTQYF.

This CDR3 reads CAISQAGENTGELFF. The CDR3, as DNA: TGTGCCATCAGTCAAGCGGGGGAAAACACCGGGGAGCTGTTTTTT. The chain links TRBV10-3 to TRBJ2-2, with 8 bases fitting TRBD2. V dropped 5 bases and J dropped 2; count of bases not matched to a gene: 4. The CDR3 consists of 15 residues. CDR1 and CDR2 (germline): ENHRY, SYGVKD.

The chain carries TRBV6-2 or TRBV6-3 and TRBJ2-1, with 14 positions matching TRBD2. CDR3 size: 16 residues. J lost 1 base, V lost 7 bases, and 3 bases had no gene match. CDR1 and CDR2 (germline): MNHEY, SVGEGT. CDR3 nucleotide sequence: TGTGCCAGCACCCGGACTAGCGGGGGGTCCTACAATGAGCAGTTCTTC. This codes for CASTRTSGGSYNEQFF.

This clonotype was seen a few times. The V and J genes are TRBV3-1 and TRBJ1-1; a possible D gene is TRBD1 (5 bases). V lost 4 bases and J lost 3, with 15 bases in between. Germline V gene data show CDR1 as LGHDT and CDR2 as YNNKEL (reference sequence). This CDR3 region has 15 residues. CDR3 DNA sequence: TGTGCCAGCAGCCTCCGGGGGACTAGGGACACTGAAGCTTTCTTT. Translation: CASSLRGTRDTEAFF.

J is TRBJ2-5 and V is TRBV20-1; tentatively, D is TRBD2 (5 bases). The J call may be in error: the DNA end matches TRBJ2-7 better. The CDR3 runs to 15 residues. Germline CDR1 is DFQATT and CDR2 is SNEGSKA (reference sequence). The CDR3 DNA sequence: TGCAGTGCCCAAACCCCGACGATGGGAGTAGCCGAGCAGTACTTC. It codes for CSAQTPTMGVAEQYF.

Comment on this clonotype: A read error is likely, as this CDR3 ends without the conserved phenylalanine or tryptophan. The chain carries TRBV4-3 and TRBJ1-2; maybe TRBD1 (6 bases). The V end was cut by 0 bases, the J end by 8 bases, with 16 bases between. CDR3 size: 15 residues. Germline-derived CDR1 and CDR2 are LGHNA and YSLEER. CDR3 nucleotides: TGCGCCAGCAGCCAAGATCATCCCGGGGGCGGGGGCTACACCCTC. Translated: CASSQDHPGGGGYTL.

The chain recombines TRBV7-9 with TRBJ1-1, with D possibly being TRBD1 (6 bases). V lost 5 bases and J 1 base, leaving 14 bases between the germline ends. The CDR3 covers 15 residues. Germline V lookup: CDR1 SEHNR, CDR2 FQNEAQ (reference sequence). CDR3 nucleotides: TGTGCCAGCAGCGGACGACAGGCCCAGAACACTGAAGCTTTCTTT. This sequence encodes CASSGRQAQNTEAFF.

Comment on this clonotype: The conserved phenylalanine or tryptophan is not found at the CDR3 terminus, so this likely reflects a read error. The chain carries TRBV5-1 and TRBJ1-2; the D gene is possibly TRBD1 (5 bases). The CDR3 covers 16 residues. Trimming removed 0 bases at V and 4 bases at J, with 16 bases between. Germline V CDR1 and CDR2: SGHRS, YFSETQ. As DNA, the CDR3 is TGCGCCAGCAGCTTGGAATTGGGACCCGTAGTCTATGGCTACACCTCC. This sequence encodes CASSLELGPVVYGYTS.

As concerns this clonotype: At one of its ends the junction is not consistent with the germline gene, which may arise from a read error. This chain uses TRBV2 with TRBJ2-1, with 9 bases fitting TRBD2. Germline V gives CDR1 SNHLY, CDR2 FYNNEI. The CDR3 has 14 residues. CDR3 sequence: CVSSYSGGGDEQFF. For the CDR3, the DNA is TGTGTCAGCAGTTATAGCGGGGGCGGGGATGAGCAGTTCTTC. The full variable domain, its missing parts supplied by reference TRBV2 and TRBJ2-1, is EPEVTQTPSHQVTQMGQEVILRCVPISNHLYFYWYRQILGQKVEFLVSFYNNEISEKSEIFDDQFSVERPDGSNFTLKIRSTKLEDSAMYFCVSSYSGGGDEQFFGPGTRLTVL.

The chain links TRBV7-6 to TRBJ2-1, with a possible D match to TRBD1 (5 bases). The J call is uncertain, as TRBJ2-5 better fits the DNA end. Germline CDR1 reads SGHVS; CDR2 reads FNYEAQ. The CDR3 runs to 14 residues. The CDR3 reads CASSLEAGQETQYF. The DNA of the CDR3 is TGTGCCAGCAGCTTAGAGGCAGGGCAAGAGACCCAGTACTTC.

The chain employs TRBV18 and TRBJ2-2; D call uncertain. V lost 0 bases and J 7 bases, leaving 6 bases between the germline ends. Germline V gene sequence: CDR1 KGHSH, CDR2 LQKENI. This CDR3 comprises 13 residues. For the CDR3, the DNA is TGTGCCAGCTCACCACCTTCATTCGGGGAGCTGTTTTTT. Translated, it gives CASSPPSFGELFF.